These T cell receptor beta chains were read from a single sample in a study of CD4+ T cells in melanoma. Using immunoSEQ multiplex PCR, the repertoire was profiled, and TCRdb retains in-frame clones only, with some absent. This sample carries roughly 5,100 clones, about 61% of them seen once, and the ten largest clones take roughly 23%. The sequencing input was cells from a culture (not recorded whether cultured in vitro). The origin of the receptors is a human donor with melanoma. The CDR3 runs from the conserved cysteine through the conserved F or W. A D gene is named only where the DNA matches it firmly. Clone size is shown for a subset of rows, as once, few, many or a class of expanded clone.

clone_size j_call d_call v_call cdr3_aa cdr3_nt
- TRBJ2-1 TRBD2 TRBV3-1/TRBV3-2 CASSQITSDSYNEQFF TGTGCCAGCAGCCAAATCACTAGCGACTCCTACAATGAGCAGTTCTTC
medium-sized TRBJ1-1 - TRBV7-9 CASSSGLGAEAFF TGTGCCAGCAGCTCGGGCCTTGGGGCTGAAGCTTTCTTT
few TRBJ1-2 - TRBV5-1 CASSLTEGDGYTF TGCGCCAGCAGCTTGACCGAGGGGGATGGCTACACCTTC
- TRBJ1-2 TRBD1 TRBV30 CAWSVPGGNYGYTF TGTGCCTGGAGTGTACCAGGGGGCAACTATGGCTACACCTTC
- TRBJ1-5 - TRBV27 CASSFRDGRVQPQHF TGTGCCAGCAGTTTCCGGGACGGGCGGGTTCAGCCCCAGCATTTT
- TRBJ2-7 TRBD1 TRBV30 CAWTTGTPYEQYF TGTGCCTGGACGACAGGGACCCCCTACGAGCAGTACTTC
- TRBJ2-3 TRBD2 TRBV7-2 CASSLTFWSGGGSTDTQYF TGTGCCAGCAGCCTCACTTTTTGGAGCGGGGGGGGGAGCACAGATACGCAGTATTTT
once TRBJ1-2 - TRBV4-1 CASSPSSPIGYTF TGCGCCAGCAGTCCATCTTCCCCAATTGGCTACACCTTC
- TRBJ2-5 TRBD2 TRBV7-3 CASSLTGGQETQYF TGTGCCAGCAGCTTAACGGGGGGGCAAGAGACCCAGTACTTC
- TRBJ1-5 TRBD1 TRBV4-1 CASSQDTGQGTNQPQHF TGCGCCAGCAGCCAAGATACGGGACAGGGTACCAATCAGCCCCAGCATTTT
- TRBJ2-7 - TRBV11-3 CASSLEAGDSYEQYF TGTGCCAGCAGCTTAGAAGCGGGGGACAGCTACGAGCAGTACTTC
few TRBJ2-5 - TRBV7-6 CASSRGHQETQYF TGTGCCAGCAGCAGGGGACACCAAGAGACCCAGTACTTC
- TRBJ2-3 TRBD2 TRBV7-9 CASHLSAGGLSDTQYF TGTGCCAGCCACCTCTCAGCGGGGGGGCTTTCAGATACGCAGTATTTT
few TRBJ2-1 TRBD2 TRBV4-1 CASSHTAGVLYNEQFF TGCGCCAGCAGCCACACAGCGGGGGTCCTTTACAATGAGCAGTTCTTC
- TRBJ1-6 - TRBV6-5 CASSTRGFNSPLHF TGTGCCAGCAGCACTAGGGGTTTTAATTCACCCCTCCACTTT
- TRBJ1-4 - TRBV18 CASSPAGQSNEKLFF TGTGCCAGCTCACCGGCCGGCCAGTCGAATGAAAAACTGTTTTTT
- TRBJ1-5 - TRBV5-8 CASSFGTRNQPQHF TGTGCCAGCAGCTTTGGGACACGCAATCAGCCCCAGCATTTT
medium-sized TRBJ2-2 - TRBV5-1 CASSPPGRGGELFF TGCGCCAGCAGCCCGCCCGGGCGGGGCGGGGAGCTGTTTTTT
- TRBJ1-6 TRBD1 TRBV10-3 CAISDPRQGTSAPLHF TGTGCCATCAGTGATCCACGACAGGGGACGTCTGCACCCCTCCACTTT
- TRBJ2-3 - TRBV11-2 CASSLAGPGTQYF TGTGCCAGCAGCTTGGCCGGGCCGGGTACGCAGTATTTT
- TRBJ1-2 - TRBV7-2 CASSLAPGLYGYTF TGTGCCAGCAGCTTAGCGCCAGGACTTTATGGCTACACCTTC
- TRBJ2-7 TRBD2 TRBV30 CAWRGGTGNYEQYF TGTGCCTGGCGGGGGGGGACGGGAAACTACGAGCAGTACTTC
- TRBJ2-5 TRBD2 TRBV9 CASSELTGGYQETQYF TGTGCCAGCAGCGAGCTAACCGGGGGGTACCAAGAGACCCAGTACTTC
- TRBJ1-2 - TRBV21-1 CASSGRQGADGYTF TGTGCCAGCAGCGGACGACAGGGGGCGGATGGCTACACCTTC
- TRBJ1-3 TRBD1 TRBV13 CASSAGQGIGNTIYF TGTGCCAGCAGCGCGGGACAGGGAATCGGAAACACCATATATTTT
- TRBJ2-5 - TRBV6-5 CASGFSGETQYF TGTGCCAGCGGTTTTTCCGGAGAGACCCAGTACTTC
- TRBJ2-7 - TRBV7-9 CASSLGGGGPYYEQYF TGTGCCAGCAGCTTGGGCGGCGGAGGTCCTTACTACGAGCAGTACTTC
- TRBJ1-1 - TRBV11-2 CASSFAGAMNTEAFF TGTGCCAGCAGCTTTGCCGGGGCCATGAACACTGAAGCTTTCTTT
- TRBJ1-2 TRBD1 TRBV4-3 CASSRGQGNYGYTF TGCGCCAGCAGCCGAGGACAGGGCAACTATGGCTACACCTTC
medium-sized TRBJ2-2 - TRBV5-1 CASQDTGELFF TGCGCCAGCCAAGACACCGGGGAGCTGTTTTTT
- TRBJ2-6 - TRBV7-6 CASSLEPALLSGANVLTF TGTGCCAGCAGCTTAGAGCCAGCCTTGCTCTCTGGGGCCAACGTCCTGACTTTC
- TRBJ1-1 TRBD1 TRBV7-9 CASRSDRGQGTEAFF TGTGCCAGCAGATCCGACAGGGGGCAGGGCACTGAAGCTTTCTTT
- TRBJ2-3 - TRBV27 CASSSGLPQLDTQYF TGTGCCAGCAGTTCCGGACTTCCCCAGCTGGATACGCAGTATTTT
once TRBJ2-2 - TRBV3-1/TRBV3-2 CASSHDLQGRGGVNTGELFF TGTGCCAGCAGCCATGATCTCCAGGGGCGGGGAGGGGTGAACACCGGGGAGCTGTTTTTT
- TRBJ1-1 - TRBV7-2 CASSLVWRNTEAFF TGTGCCAGCAGCTTAGTGTGGAGGAACACTGAAGCTTTCTTT
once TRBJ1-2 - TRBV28 CASSLSLSGRNYGYTF TGTGCCAGCAGTTTATCCCTCTCCGGGCGGAACTATGGCTACACCTTC
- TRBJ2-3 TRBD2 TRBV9 CASSVVFGGGASDTQYF TGTGCCAGCAGCGTAGTTTTTGGCGGGGGGGCATCAGATACGCAGTATTTT
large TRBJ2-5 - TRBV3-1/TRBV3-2 CASSRQGLTLWQLETQYF -
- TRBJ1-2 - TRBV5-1 CASSQALPSERFNYGYTF TGCGCCAGCAGCCAGGCCCTCCCCTCCGAGCGGTTTAACTATGGCTACACCTTC
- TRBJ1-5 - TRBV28 CASSSPQGSPNQPQHF TGTGCCAGCAGTTCCCCCCAAGGGAGCCCGAATCAGCCCCAGCATTTT
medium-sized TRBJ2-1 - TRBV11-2 CASSFSAGGEQFF TGTGCCAGCAGCTTCTCCGCGGGTGGTGAGCAGTTCTTC
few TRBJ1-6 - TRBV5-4 CASRRESSPLHF TGTGCCAGCAGACGGGAGAGTTCACCCCTCCACTTT
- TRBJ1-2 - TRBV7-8 CASSGDMAPGYTF TGTGCCAGCAGTGGGGACATGGCGCCTGGCTACACCTTC
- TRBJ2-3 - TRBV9 CASSVGTDTQYF TGTGCCAGCAGCGTTGGCACAGATACGCAGTATTTT
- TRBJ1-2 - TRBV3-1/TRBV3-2 CASSQEGEEASYYGYTF TGTGCCAGCAGCCAAGAGGGGGAGGAGGCCTCCTACTATGGCTACACCTTC
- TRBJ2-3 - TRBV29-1 CSGFYRAIPDTQYF TGCAGCGGCTTCTACAGGGCAATCCCAGATACGCAGTATTTT
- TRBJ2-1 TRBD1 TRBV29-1 CSVRTGSSYNEQFF TGCAGCGTGCGGACAGGGAGCTCCTACAATGAGCAGTTCTTC
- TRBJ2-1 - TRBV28 CASSLRGVIYNEQFF TGTGCCAGCAGTTTAAGGGGGGTCATCTACAATGAGCAGTTCTTC
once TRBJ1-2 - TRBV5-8 CASSLGTNTRYTF TGTGCCAGCAGCTTGGGGACAAATACCCGCTACACCTTC
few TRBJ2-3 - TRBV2 CASSEVGVADTQYF TGTGCCAGCAGTGAAGTGGGGGTTGCAGATACGCAGTATTTT
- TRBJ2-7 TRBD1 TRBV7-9 CASSTGQASYEQYF TGTGCCAGCAGCACCGGACAGGCCTCCTACGAGCAGTACTTC
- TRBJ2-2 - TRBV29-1 CSSGASLNTGELFF TGCAGCTCGGGAGCTAGCTTAAACACCGGGGAGCTGTTTTTT
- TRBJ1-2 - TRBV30 CACHGGTPPGYGYTF TGTGCCTGCCATGGAGGGACCCCTCCGGGCTATGGCTACACCTTC
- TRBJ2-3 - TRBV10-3 CAISNVAPGTDTQYF TGTGCCATCAGTAATGTGGCCCCAGGTACAGATACGCAGTATTTT
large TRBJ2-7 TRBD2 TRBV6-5 CASGAGGYEQYF TGTGCCAGCGGAGCGGGAGGCTACGAGCAGTACTTC
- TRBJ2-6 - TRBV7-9 CASSKDRYSGANVLTF TGTGCCAGCAGCAAAGACAGGTACTCTGGGGCCAACGTCCTGACTTTC
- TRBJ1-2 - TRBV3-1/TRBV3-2 CASSQDPGTIYGYTF TGTGCCAGCAGCCAAGACCCCGGGACAATATATGGCTACACCTTC